This T cell receptor (beta chain) was recovered during a study of molecular identifiers for immune sequencing clone quantification. TCRdb fed the PCR reads into MiXCR, producing one record per CDR3 protein. Here the sample spans about 640,000 distinct CDR3 sequences, 20% being singletons. Regarding the study as a whole: Clones with over 20 RNA copies captured over 98% of effector molecules but under 1% of naive ones.

On this clonotype: Its antigen is undetermined.

The CDR3 is made up of 16 amino acids. Deletions cut 1 base from V and 6 bases from J, with 19 bases between. Germline V gives CDR1 SGHAT, CDR2 FQNNGV. Libraries for naive CD8 T cells, which were made from approximately 22,000 to 940,000 sorted cells, drew on 10%, 30% or 50% of the RNA. The authors gated naive CD8 T cells as CD8+CD4-CCR7+CD45RA+ for sorting. The chain employs TRBV11-2 and TRBJ2-7, with D possibly TRBD2 on 7 matching bases. The material sequenced was naive CD8+ T cells from blood, with Jurkat cell RNA spiked in. Subset here: FACS-sorted CD8+CD4-CCR7+CD45RA+ naive T cells. The clonotype was recovered from a human donor in good health. Some libraries in this study had Jurkat cell RNA spiked in. This CDR3 is CASSLGELGAGAEQYF. In DNA form, the CDR3 reads TGTGCCAGCAGCTTAGGGGAATTGGGGGCGGGAGCCGAGCAGTACTTC.